The source of this T cell receptor beta chain is a study of molecular identifiers for immune sequencing clone quantification. For naive CD8 T cells, sorting used the CD8+CD4-CCR7+CD45RA+ phenotype. Previously described methods and listed TCR primers were used for bulk TCR libraries. Via MiXCR, TCRdb re-called the PCR reads, giving one row per CDR3 protein. The sample has tens of thousands of distinct CDR3 sequences; around 18% are singletons. This clonotype has a count of ten or more. V lost 2 bases and J 4 bases, leaving 15 bases between the germline ends. Germline V gives CDR1 SQVTM, CDR2 ANQGSEA. This CDR3 has 14 amino acids.

This TCR was recovered from a human donor in good health. Some libraries in this study had Jurkat cell RNA spiked in. The V gene is TRBV29-1, the J gene TRBJ2-7, with D unclear. Specimen: naive CD8+ T cells from blood, with Jurkat cell RNA spiked in. The subset was: FACS-sorted CD8+CD4-CCR7+CD45RA+ naive T cells. The CDR3 protein is CSVEKRDLSYEQYF. The CDR3 bases are TGCAGCGTTGAAAAGCGCGACCTTAGTTACGAGCAGTACTTC.